The 25 T cell receptor beta chains below come from one sample, sequenced in a study of blood T cell repertoires in COVID-19 (dated by TCRdb to the early 2020s). To prepare the library, the immunoSEQ multiplex PCR assay was applied. The clones in this table, taken by TCRdb from immuneACCESS, are in-frame only. Not every clone is retained; where verified, under half of the shortfall comes from an unresolved V gene, and the cause of the rest is unknown. The sample table shows over 50,000 clones, and around nine tenths are seen once. The ten largest make up about 3% of the sample. The sequenced sample consisted of peripheral blood. Receptors were obtained from a human donor in a cohort sampled during active COVID-19.

This chain links TRBV5-1 with TRBJ2-1; D uncertain. Trimming left V 0 bases short and J 5 bases short, with 12 bases between. This CDR3 has 15 amino acids. Germline V gene lookup returns CDR1 SGHRS and CDR2 YFSETQ. CDR3 nucleotides: TGCGCCAGCAGCTTGGAGCCCTTCACCCACAATGAGCAGTTCTTC. This translates into CASSLEPFTHNEQFF.

The chain carries TRBV6-5 and TRBJ1-5; D perhaps matches TRBD1 (6 bases). CDR3 size: 15 residues. The germline CDR1 and CDR2 sequences are MNHEY and SVGAGI. Trimming cost V 0 bases and J 7 bases, with 13 bases left between them. The CDR3 DNA reads as TGTGCCAGCAGTTACTCACAGGGAGATGGACAGCCCCAGCATTTT. Its translation: CASSYSQGDGQPQHF.

This clone was seen more than once but under ten times. The V call is TRBV7-8, the J call TRBJ2-7, with TRBD2 identical over 12 bases. Germline loops: CDR1 SGHVS, CDR2 FQNEAQ. The V segment lost 5 bases and the J segment 5 bases; nucleotides outside the gene matches: 7. This CDR3 spans 15 amino acids. Written as DNA, the CDR3 is TGTGCCAGCAGCCCTAGCGGGGGGGCCGTAAACGAGCAGTACTTC. Its protein is CASSPSGGAVNEQYF.

This sequence joins TRBV27 and TRBJ2-2; 10 positions agree with TRBD1. J lost 8 bases, V lost 5 bases, and 5 bases had no gene match. The CDR3 contains 14 residues. Looked up from germline, CDR1 is MNHEY and CDR2 is SMNVEV (reference sequence). CDR3 loop: CASSPGQGRGELFF. The CDR3 region has the DNA TGTGCCAGCAGTCCGGGACAGGGGAGAGGGGAGCTGTTTTTT.

This rearrangement joins TRBV11-2 to TRBJ2-7; the D is unclear. CDR3 length: 12 residues. Trimming removed 4 bases from V and 3 bases from J, with 7 bases in between. The V gene's germline CDR1 is SGHAT and CDR2 FQNNGV. CDR3 region: CASSYDFYEQYF. As DNA, the CDR3 is TGTGCCAGCAGCTACGACTTCTACGAGCAGTACTTC.

This chain uses TRBV7-2 with TRBJ1-1; D remains unclear. Trimming pared 5 bases from V and 0 bases from J, leaving 10 bases between. CDR3 length: 14 residues. Germline V CDR1 and CDR2: SGHTA, FQGNSA. The CDR3 sequence: CASSPRRVNTEAFF. As DNA, the CDR3 is TGTGCCAGCAGCCCCCGGAGGGTGAACACTGAAGCTTTCTTT.

The chain recombines TRBV5-1 with TRBJ1-3; no firm D call. The CDR3 runs to 16 residues. Germline V gene data show CDR1 as SGHRS and CDR2 as YFSETQ. The CDR3 spells CGPGKRIYHSGNTIYF. The CDR3 DNA reads TGCGGCCCCGGGAAACGGATCTACCACTCTGGAAACACCATATATTTT.

In this sample, this clone turned up once. The genes are TRBV3-1 (or the pseudogene TRBV3-2) and TRBJ1-1; D remains unclear. The V gene lost 3 bases and the J gene lost 3 bases, with 11 bases spanning the gap. The CDR3 is 14 residues long. Germline loops: CDR1 LGHDT, CDR2 YNNKEL (reference sequence). CDR3 amino acids: CASSQGRYHTEAFF. The CDR3 DNA reads as TGTGCCAGCAGCCAGGGCAGGTACCACACTGAAGCTTTCTTT.

The rearrangement joins TRBV30 to TRBJ1-1, with D possibly matching TRBD1 (5 bases). This CDR3 is built from 13 residues. The V and J ends lost 0 bases and 4 bases respectively, with 9 bases between them. Germline V gives CDR1 GTSNPN, CDR2 SVGIG (reference sequence). CDR3 DNA sequence: TGTGCCTGGAGTGTAATCAGGGCCACTGAAGCTTTCTTT. As protein: CAWSVIRATEAFF.

The chain combines TRBV7-9 with TRBJ2-7; maybe TRBD2 (6 bases). The V end was cut by 5 bases, the J end by 3 bases, with 14 bases between. This CDR3 is built from 14 residues. Germline V gene lookup returns CDR1 SEHNR and CDR2 FQNEAQ (reference sequence). The CDR3 DNA reads as TGTGCCAGCAGCCGTCGGCTAGCGAGCTACGAGCAGTACTTC. Translated: CASSRRLASYEQYF.

The chain recombines TRBV27 with TRBJ2-3, with 7 bases lining up with TRBD2. Germline CDR1 MNHEY, CDR2 SMNVEV (reference sequence). This CDR3 has 14 amino acids. V lost 4 bases to trimming and J lost 4 bases; unmatched junction nucleotides: 5. In nucleotides, the CDR3 is TGTGCCAGCAGTTCCGCGGGAGTCGCAGATACGCAGTATTTT. Amino acid sequence: CASSSAGVADTQYF.

The chain combines TRBV2 with TRBJ2-5; D possibly corresponds to TRBD1 (6 bases). Looked up from germline, CDR1 is SNHLY and CDR2 is FYNNEI. The CDR3 runs to 13 residues. Trimming pared 6 bases from V and 5 bases from J, leaving 13 bases between. The CDR3 sequence: CASSLRGGETQYF. As DNA, the CDR3 is TGTGCCAGCAGCCTCAGGGGCGGGGAGACCCAGTACTTC.

The V and J genes are TRBV5-4 and TRBJ1-6; 9 nucleotides match TRBD1. CDR1 is SGHNT and CDR2 is YYREEE in the germline V gene (reference sequence). Germline trimming cut 4 bases from V and 5 bases from J; bases unmatched to any gene: 19. The CDR3 length is 20 residues. CDR3 nucleotide sequence: TGTGCCAGCAGCCTAGGGGACAGGGAACGTCCCCCAACCCATAATTCACCCCTCCACTTT. This encodes CASSLGDRERPPTHNSPLHF. Together with reference TRBV5-4 and TRBJ1-6, the CDR3 gives the full variable domain: ETGVTQSPTHLIKTRGQQVTLRCSSQSGHNTVSWYQQALGQGPQFIFQYYREEENGRGNFPPRFSGLQFPNYSSELNVNALELDDSALYLCASSLGDRERPPTHNSPLHFGNGTRLTVT.

The chain uses TRBV10-1 and TRBJ2-7, with 12 bases that match TRBD2. The germline CDR1 and CDR2 sequences are WNHNN and SYGVQD (reference sequence). Germline trimming cut 3 bases from V and 2 bases from J; bases unmatched to any gene: 5. The CDR3 covers 16 residues. CDR3 sequence (DNA): TGCGCCAGCAGTGAACTAGCGGGAGGCTCAACCTACGAGCAGTACTTC. Protein product: CASSELAGGSTYEQYF.

The chain joins TRBV7-2 to TRBJ2-5, with 7 bases matching TRBD2. Germline V gene sequence: CDR1 SGHTA, CDR2 FQGNSA. V dropped 0 bases and J dropped 7; count of bases not matched to a gene: 14. The CDR3 has 17 residues. The CDR3 region is CASSLASVRGGAGTQYF. The CDR3 region has the DNA TGTGCCAGCAGCTTAGCAAGTGTTCGCGGGGGAGCTGGGACCCAGTACTTC.

The chain is built from TRBV6-2 or TRBV6-3 and TRBJ2-7; 8 positions match TRBD1. The CDR3 is 15 amino acids. Germline assignment: CDR1 MNHEY and CDR2 SVGEGT. V shed 6 bases, J shed 0 bases, and the junction held 7 bases outside the gene matches. The DNA of the CDR3 is TGTGCCAGCAGCACCACCGGGACAGGCTCCTACGAGCAGTACTTC. Translation: CASSTTGTGSYEQYF.

The chain carries TRBV19 and TRBJ2-1, with 15 nucleotides matching TRBD2. Germline V gene data show CDR1 as LNHDA and CDR2 as SQIVND (reference sequence). J lost 9 bases, V lost 4 bases, and 10 bases had no gene match. The CDR3 contains 17 residues. The CDR3 region is CASSKGLAGGPTAEQFF. The CDR3 DNA follows: TGTGCCAGTAGTAAAGGACTAGCGGGAGGGCCTACCGCTGAGCAGTTCTTC.

The CDR3 sequence: CASSREVPDTQYF. CDR3 sequence (DNA): TGTGCCAGCAGTAGAGAGGTCCCGGATACGCAGTATTTT. The chain has TRBV12-3 or TRBV12-4 and TRBJ2-3; the D is unclear. V dropped 5 bases and J dropped 6 bases, with 12 bases sitting between them. The CDR3 totals 13 residues.

The rearrangement joins TRBV7-2 to TRBJ1-6; maybe TRBD1 (6 bases). CDR3 size: 16 residues. Trimming pared 2 bases from V and 7 bases from J, leaving 15 bases between. Germline-derived CDR1 and CDR2 are SGHTA and FQGNSA. CDR3 DNA sequence: TGTGCCAGCAGCTTAACCTTGGGGGGGCCGAATTCACCCCTCCACTTT. This gives the protein CASSLTLGGPNSPLHF.

The rearrangement links TRBV6-5 to TRBJ2-5; D may be TRBD2 (6 bases). CDR1 is MNHEY and CDR2 is SVGAGI in the germline V gene. The CDR3 runs to 15 residues. Deletions cut 7 bases from V and 5 bases from J, with 20 bases between. In DNA, the CDR3 is TGTGCCAGCAAGCTGGGGTCGGCACGGGGGGAGACCCAGTACTTC. Protein sequence: CASKLGSARGETQYF.

The chain employs TRBV19 and TRBJ1-1, with 9 bases lining up with TRBD1. After removal of 0 bases from V and 4 bases from J, the junction contained 6 bases not matched to a gene. Germline CDR1 and CDR2: LNHDA and SQIVND (reference sequence). This CDR3 comprises 16 residues. CDR3 nucleotide sequence: TGTGCCAGTAGTATAGAGGGCGACAGGGGGACCACTGAAGCTTTCTTT. Its translation is CASSIEGDRGTTEAFF.

This chain joins TRBV30 and TRBJ2-1, with D possibly TRBD2 on 5 matching bases. This CDR3 has 16 residues. CDR1 is GTSNPN and CDR2 is SVGIG in the germline V gene (reference sequence). Trimming left V 0 bases short and J 6 bases short, with 18 bases between. CDR3 nucleotide sequence: TGTGCCTGGAGTGTACGGAAACTAGTATTCGCCAATGAGCAGTTCTTC. This encodes CAWSVRKLVFANEQFF.

The chain joins TRBV11-3 to TRBJ2-5; 10 bases agree with TRBD2. J gave up 1 base and V 5 bases, and 4 bases lay outside the gene matches. Germline CDR1 is SGHNT and CDR2 is YENEEA. The CDR3 loop spans 15 amino acids. The CDR3 DNA reads as TGTGCCAGCAGCGTTAGCGGGGGGACCCAAGAGACCCAGTACTTC. It encodes CASSVSGGTQETQYF.

CDR3 DNA sequence: TGTGCCAGCAGCCCTATGACAGGGGGAGCTGGCTATGGCTACACCTTC. Its protein is CASSPMTGGAGYGYTF. The J gene is TRBJ1-2, the V gene TRBV7-2; 9 nucleotides agree with TRBD1. CDR3 length equals 16 residues. Germline V gene data show CDR1 as SGHTA and CDR2 as FQGNSA. V dropped 5 bases and J dropped 4; count of bases not matched to a gene: 11.

This clone came up a few times. The chain employs TRBV7-3 and TRBJ2-2; TRBD1 aligns across 9 bases. The length of the CDR3 is 16 residues. Germline-derived CDR1 and CDR2 are SGHTA and FQGTGA. V gave up 5 bases and J gave up 5 bases; unmatched junction bases: 9. This CDR3 reads CASSTVQGAGTGELFF. DNA for the CDR3: TGTGCCAGCAGCACAGTACAGGGGGCAGGAACCGGGGAGCTGTTTTTT.